The present TCR beta chain was sequenced within a study of cytomegalovirus exposure and HLA in healthy donors. At the level of the study: When roughly 420 donors were genotyped, around 77% of them were found to fall in the Caucasian-associated ancestry cluster.

PCR involved 60 Vbeta and 13 Jbeta primers. Clones were sequenced by immunoSEQ multiplex PCR, and TCRdb holds only the in-frame ones, with some missing. Of more than 95,000 clones in the sample, 75% were seen once. Notes on the study in general: Cytomegalovirus-associated TCR beta chains were listed, numbering over 150. HLA allele associations emerged for some 16,000 TCR beta sequences in a later analysis, at 0.05 false discovery rate.

Points on this clone: Its antigen is currently unknown.

Sample: PBMCs. The origin of this receptor is a middle-aged man in good health and CMV-seronegative.

The CDR3 DNA reads as TGTGCCCGGACAGGGCGTGGGAACACTGAAGCTTTCTTT. It encodes CARTGRGNTEAFF. V is TRBV30 and J is TRBJ1-1; 8 bases map to TRBD1. Germline CDR1 and CDR2: GTSNPN and SVGIG (reference sequence). J gave up 1 base and V 8 bases, and 6 bases lay outside the gene matches. The CDR3 is 13 residues long.